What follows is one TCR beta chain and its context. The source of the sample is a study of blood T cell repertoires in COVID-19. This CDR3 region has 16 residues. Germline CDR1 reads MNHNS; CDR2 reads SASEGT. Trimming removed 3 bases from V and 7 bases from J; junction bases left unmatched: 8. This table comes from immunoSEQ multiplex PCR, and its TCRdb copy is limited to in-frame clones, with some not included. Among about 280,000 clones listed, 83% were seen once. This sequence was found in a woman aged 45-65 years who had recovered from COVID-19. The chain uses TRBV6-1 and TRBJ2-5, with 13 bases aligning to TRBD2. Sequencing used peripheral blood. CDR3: CASSEGLAGSSRTQYF. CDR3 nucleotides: TGTGCCAGCAGTGAGGGACTAGCGGGAAGTTCGAGGACCCAGTACTTC.